The clone carrying this TCR beta chain occurred many times. This sample is drawn from a study of T cells after yellow fever vaccination. The CDR3 is made up of 18 amino acids. Trimming removed 2 bases from V and 2 bases from J; junction bases left unmatched: 10. Germline lookup yields CDR1 MNHEY and CDR2 SMNVEV (reference sequence). One entry per CDR3 protein, called by TCRdb with MiXCR from the 5' RACE reads. The data contain about 75,000 distinct CDR3 sequences, about 7.7% of them singletons. The source was CD8+ T cells sorted from PBMCs, collected about 10 days after the first yellow fever vaccination. The TCR was taken from a man aged 18 to 30 who received the YFV17D yellow fever vaccine. The chain carries TRBV27 and TRBJ2-3, with 10 positions matching TRBD2. CDR3 sequence reads: CASSLEIAGGPFTDTQYF. In DNA form, the CDR3 reads TGTGCCAGCAGTTTAGAGATAGCGGGGGGACCCTTCACAGATACGCAGTATTTT.